This T cell receptor (beta chain) was recovered during a study of CD8 T cells in Susac syndrome (dated by TCRdb to between 2018 and 2020). Notes on the research overall: The study used repertoire sequencing to test whether antigen drove CD8+ T cell activation and differentiation in Susac syndrome. The study compared CD8+ T cell repertoire clonality among 12 healthy donors, approximately 14 Susac syndrome patients and around 16 multiple sclerosis patients. Summary of the overall study and its limitations: The number of individuals in the TCR sequencing and HLA analysis was acknowledged as relatively small.

Relative to germline, V is 0 bases shorter and J is 0 bases shorter, with 14 bases between their ends. CDR1 is given as LGHNA and CDR2 as YSLEER, both from the germline V gene. From the cysteine up to the phenylalanine, the CDR3 has a length of 17 residues. The read is trimmed to its CDR3 DNA, 51 bases read in frame from base 1. RNA was extracted using the RNeasy kit, and about 0.45 to 1 microgram was reverse transcribed with random hexamers. The immunoSEQ multiplex PCR assay, which covers 54 Vbeta and 13 Jbeta segments, was used to amplify TCR beta CDR3 regions. PCR amplification bias was corrected using a synthetic template baseline for primer optimization and computational correction. Under the source paper's analysis protocol: Reads were assigned to V, D and J genes according to IMGT and analyzed in immunoSEQ Analyzer, with only productive sequences retained. To calculate clonality, Shannon entropy was normalized by log2 of the number of productive unique sequences and then subtracted from one. For each patient and control, public and private clones were evaluated within the 100 most prevalent clones. Clones were defined as Susac-specific when absent from the healthy and MS cohorts, from over a thousand published viral clones and from other ImmuneACCESS disease sequences. The public reads were reanalyzed by TCRdb: fastp trimming at Q25, MiXCR alignment, in-frame beta chains only. CDR3 protein duplicates are merged, each entry listing the most common genes and DNA. It is TCRdb's table, rather than the study itself, that gives the V and J calls and clone size. Counted in this sample were about 73,000 distinct CDR3 sequences; over 85% of them appeared once. The ten largest clones capture roughly 0.42% of the sample.

A word on this clonotype: Its antigen target is currently unknown. It has no much larger one-base neighbor in the sample; base qualities were not kept.

Peripheral blood CD8+ and CD4+ T cells from healthy donors, Susac syndrome patients and multiple sclerosis patients were profiled by high-throughput TCR beta sequencing. Multiple sclerosis controls were treatment-naive patients with stable or active relapsing-remitting disease fulfilling revised McDonald criteria. Bulk CD8+ and CD4+ T cells were purified by magnetic negative isolation, whereas CD8+ TEMRA cells were enriched by FACS. Blood was collected in EDTA tubes and processed within 24 hours, with PBMCs isolated through density gradient centrifugation. PBMCs intended for TCR sequencing were cryopreserved in liquid nitrogen and thawed later in a water bath at 37 degrees C. A purity of at least 90% was achieved for sorted or isolated CD4+, CD8+ and CD8+ TEMRA cells.

The chain was built from TRBV4-3 and TRBJ1-1; TRBD1 is possibly the D segment (6 matching bases). The material sequenced was CD8+ T cells from PBMCs. This clonotype was obtained from a human donor with multiple sclerosis. The CDR3 in this case is CASSQDAGGYMNTEAFF. The nucleotide sequence reads as follows: TGCGCCAGCAGCCAAGATGCCGGGGGCTACATGAACACTGAAGCTTTCTTT.